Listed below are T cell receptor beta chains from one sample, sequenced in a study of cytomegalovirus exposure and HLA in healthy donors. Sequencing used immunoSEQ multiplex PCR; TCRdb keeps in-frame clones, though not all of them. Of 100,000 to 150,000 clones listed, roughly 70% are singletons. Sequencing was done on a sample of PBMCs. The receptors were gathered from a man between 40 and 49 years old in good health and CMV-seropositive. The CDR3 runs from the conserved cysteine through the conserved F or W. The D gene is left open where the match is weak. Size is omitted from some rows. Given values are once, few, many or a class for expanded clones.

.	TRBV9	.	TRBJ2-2	CASSADPGQLVLTAGTAGELFF	TGTGCCAGCAGCGCAGATCCGGGACAATTAGTGTTGACAGCGGGAACAGCCGGGGAGCTGTTTTTT
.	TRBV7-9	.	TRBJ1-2	CASSPAAFSGNYGYTF	TGTGCCAGCAGTCCTGCCGCTTTTTCCGGTAACTATGGCTACACTTTC
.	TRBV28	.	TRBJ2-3	CASEQSWTQYF	TGTGCCAGCGAACAGAGTTGGACGCAGTATTTT
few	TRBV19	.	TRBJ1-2	CASTSQGLFYGYTF	TGTGCCAGTACCTCCCAGGGTTTGTTCTATGGCTACACCTTC
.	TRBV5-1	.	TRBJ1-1	CASSLATIGENTEAFF	TGCGCCAGCAGCTTGGCCACAATAGGGGAGAACACTGAAGCTTTCTTT
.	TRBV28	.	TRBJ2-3	CASSYAGLTDTQYF	TGTGCCAGCAGTTACGCGGGCCTCACAGATACGCAGTATTTT
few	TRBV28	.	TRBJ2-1	CASRRSGWYNEQFF	TGTGCCAGCAGGCGGAGCGGGTGGTACAATGAGCAGTTCTTC
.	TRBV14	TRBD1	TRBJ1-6	CASSQPGTGGSPLHF	TGTGCCAGCAGCCAACCCGGGACAGGGGGTTCACCCCTCCACTTT
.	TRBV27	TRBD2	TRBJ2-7	CASRLTSGNPYEQYF	TGTGCCAGCAGGTTGACTAGCGGGAACCCCTACGAGCAGTACTTC
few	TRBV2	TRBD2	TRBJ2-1	CASRSGRGGPGAYNEQFF	TGTGCCAGCAGGTCAGGGCGGGGGGGCCCGGGGGCCTACAATGAGCAGTTCTTC
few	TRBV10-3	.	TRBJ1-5	CASQPQHF	TGTGCCTCACAGCCCCAGCATTTT
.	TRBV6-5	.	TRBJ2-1	CASGSGTEQFF	TGTGCCAGCGGGTCCGGGACAGAGCAGTTCTTC
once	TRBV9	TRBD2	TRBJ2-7	CASSVAGLAGTYEQYF	TGTGCCAGCAGCGTAGCAGGACTAGCGGGGACCTACGAGCAGTACTTC
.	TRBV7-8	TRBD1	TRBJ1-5	CASSPLGTVNQPQHF	TGTGCCAGCAGCCCACTTGGGACAGTCAATCAGCCCCAGCATTTT
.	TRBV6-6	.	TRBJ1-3	CASSSTTGNTIYF	TGTGCCAGCAGTTCCACGACAGGAAACACCATATATTTT
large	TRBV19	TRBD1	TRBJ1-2	CASSIVSGTVYGYTF	TGTGCCAGTAGTATAGTGTCCGGGACAGTCTATGGCTACACCTTC
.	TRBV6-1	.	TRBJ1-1	CASVAVNTEAFF	TGTGCCTCCGTAGCAGTGAACACTGAAGCTTTCTTT
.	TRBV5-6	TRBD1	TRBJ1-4	CASSPSDRVTNEKLFF	TGTGCCAGCAGCCCAAGCGACAGGGTCACAAATGAAAAACTGTTTTTT
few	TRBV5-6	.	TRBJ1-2	CASSLARSKTF	TGTGCCAGCAGCTTGGCTCGGTCCAAAACCTTC
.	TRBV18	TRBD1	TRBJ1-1	CASSPQGAVTEAFF	TGTGCCAGCTCACCTCAGGGGGCGGTCACTGAAGCTTTCTTT
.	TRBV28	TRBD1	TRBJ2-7	CASSLPGQGYEQYF	TGTGCCAGCAGTTTACCGGGACAGGGTTACGAGCAGTACTTC
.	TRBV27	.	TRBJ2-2	CASGYRDTGELFF	TGTGCCAGCGGATACAGGGATACCGGGGAGCTGTTTTTT
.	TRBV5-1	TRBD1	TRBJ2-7	CASSTGQGGHEQYF	TGCGCCAGCAGCACGGGACAGGGGGGCCACGAGCAGTACTTC
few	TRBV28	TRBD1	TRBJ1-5	CASRTPAPRGLGNQPQHF	TGTGCCAGCAGAACCCCGGCCCCCAGGGGGCTGGGCAATCAGCCCCAGCATTTT
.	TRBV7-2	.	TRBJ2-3	CASSPYQGTDTQYF	TGTGCCAGCAGCCCTTATCAGGGGACAGATACGCAGTATTTT
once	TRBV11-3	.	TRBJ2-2	CASSVHRTGELFF	TGTGCCAGCAGCGTACACCGAACCGGGGAGCTGTTTTTT
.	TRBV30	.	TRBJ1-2	CAWRGGRRYGYTF	TGTGCCTGGAGAGGGGGACGCCGATATGGCTACACCTTC
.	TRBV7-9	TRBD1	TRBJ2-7	CSSSSYEGQGAYEQYF	TGTTCCAGCAGCTCGTATGAGGGACAGGGGGCCTACGAGCAGTACTTC
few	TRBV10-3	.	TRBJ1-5	CAARSSNQPQHF	TGTGCCGCCCGCAGTAGCAATCAGCCCCAGCATTTT
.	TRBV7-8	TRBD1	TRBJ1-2	CASSLSDRAYGYTF	TGTGCCAGCAGCTTATCGGACAGGGCCTATGGCTACACCTTC
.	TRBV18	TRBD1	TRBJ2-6	CASSRDRSTGANVLTF	TGTGCCAGCTCCAGGGACAGGTCTACAGGGGCCAACGTCCTGACTTTC
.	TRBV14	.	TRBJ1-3	CASSHRQYSGNTIYF	TGTGCCAGCAGCCACAGACAGTACTCTGGAAACACCATATATTTT
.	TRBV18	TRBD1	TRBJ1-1	CASSRSGQLNTEAFF	TGTGCCAGCTCACGTTCGGGACAGCTGAACACTGAAGCTTTCTTT
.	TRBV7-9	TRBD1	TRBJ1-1	CASSSPQGQLPREAFF	TGTGCCAGCAGCTCTCCCCAGGGACAGCTACCCCGTGAAGCTTTCTTT
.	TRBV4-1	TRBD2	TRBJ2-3	CASSTERGDTQYF	TGCGCCAGCAGCACCGAGCGGGGGGATACGCAGTATTTT
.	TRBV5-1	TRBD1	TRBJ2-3	CASSPRTGSTDTQYF	TGCGCCAGCAGCCCTCGGACAGGAAGCACAGATACGCAGTATTTT
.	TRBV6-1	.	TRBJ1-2	CASSEGNYYGYTF	TGTGCCAGCAGTGAGGGCAACTACTATGGCTACACCTTC
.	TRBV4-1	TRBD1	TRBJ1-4	CASSQGDRDNEKLFF	TGCGCCAGCAGCCAAGGGGACAGGGACAATGAAAAACTGTTTTTT
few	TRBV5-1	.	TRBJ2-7	CASRGGGSEQYF	TGCGCCTCCCGGGGAGGGGGATCCGAGCAGTACTTC
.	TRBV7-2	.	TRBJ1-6	CASRANKGWLRNSPLHF	TGTGCCAGCAGGGCGAACAAGGGGTGGTTGCGTAATTCACCCCTCCACTTT
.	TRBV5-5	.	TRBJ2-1	CASSPGVRVYNEQFF	TGTGCCAGCAGCCCTGGAGTGAGGGTCTACAATGAGCAGTTCTTC
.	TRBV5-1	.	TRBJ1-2	CASSWNRESFRGYTF	TGCGCCAGCAGCTGGAACAGGGAAAGCTTTCGCGGCTACACCTTC
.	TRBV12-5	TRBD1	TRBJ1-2	CASGLQRQGAKWGYGYTF	TGTGCTAGTGGTTTGCAGCGACAGGGGGCAAAGTGGGGCTATGGCTACACCTTC
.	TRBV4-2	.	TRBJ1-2	CASSPDLAGMGGYTF	TGTGCCAGCAGCCCCGACCTCGCAGGGATGGGCGGCTACACCTTC
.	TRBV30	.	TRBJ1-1	CAWSTGHVTEAFF	TGTGCCTGGAGTACTGGGCACGTCACTGAAGCTTTCTTT
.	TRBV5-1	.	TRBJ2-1	CASSLGQEYNEQFF	TGCGCCAGCAGCTTGGGGCAGGAATACAATGAGCAGTTCTTC
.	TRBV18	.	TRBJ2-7	CASSPQHGEQYF	TGTGCCAGCTCACCACAGCACGGCGAGCAGTACTTC
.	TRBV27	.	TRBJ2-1	CASSLSLANNEQFF	TGTGCCAGCAGTTTAAGTCTAGCGAACAATGAGCAGTTCTTC
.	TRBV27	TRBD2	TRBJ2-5	CASSLYPSGGRAGETQYF	TGTGCCAGCAGTTTATATCCCAGCGGCGGGAGGGCGGGAGAGACCCAGTACTTC
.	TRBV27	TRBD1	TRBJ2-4	CASSRTGETDIQYF	TGTGCCAGCAGTCGAACAGGGGAAACGGACATTCAGTACTTC
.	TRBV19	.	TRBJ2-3	CASSGYRVMTDTQYF	TGTGCCAGTAGTGGCTACAGGGTAATGACAGATACGCAGTATTTT
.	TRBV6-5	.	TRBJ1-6	CASSQDISYNSPLHF	TGTGCCAGCAGTCAGGACATCTCCTATAATTCACCCCTCCACTTT
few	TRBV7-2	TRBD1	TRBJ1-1	CASSQRGGTGLLNTEAFF	TGTGCCAGCAGTCAGCGCGGGGGGACAGGGCTTTTGAACACTGAAGCTTTCTTT
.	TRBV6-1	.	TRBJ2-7	CASSEYGSATYEQYF	TGTGCCAGCAGTGAATACGGTAGCGCAACCTACGAGCAGTACTTC